Sequencing of this T cell receptor beta chain was carried out in a study of shared clonotypes between healthy human individuals. Study-level points and caveats: Clonotype sharing among the donors was expected to vary with sequencing depth.

This clone has just one count. Antigen: not known. The authors split each subset's genomic DNA evenly across several immunoSEQ plates. DNA from unsorted PBMC was sequenced on ten immunoSEQ deep assay plates. Method: immunoSEQ multiplex PCR; TCRdb's copy keeps in-frame clones and lacks some. The table includes 550,000 to 600,000 clones, around 77% detected once. The CDR3 spans 14 residues. Trimming removed 4 bases at V and 4 bases at J, with 10 bases between. Germline loops: CDR1 MDHEN, CDR2 SYDVKM. The chain is built from TRBV28 and TRBJ1-4, with D tentatively TRBD1 (5 bases). Sequencing was performed on PBMCs. This clonotype originated in a middle-aged woman in good health. Some clones in this sample may be carry-over from other donors' samples. DNA of the CDR3: TGTGCCAGCAGTTCCAGGGTTAGTAATGAAAAACTGTTTTTT. This gives the protein CASSSRVSNEKLFF.